This T cell receptor beta chain was retrieved from a study of blood T cell repertoires in COVID-19. V dropped 6 bases and J dropped 0; count of bases not matched to a gene: 19. Germline V CDR1 and CDR2: MNHNY, SVGAGI (reference sequence). The CDR3 is 20 amino acids. This clone came up a few times. In the original processing: Using reference gene primer amplification, nucleated cell counts were estimated. Assay: immunoSEQ multiplex PCR; the TCRdb copy retains only in-frame clones and omits some. The V and J calls and clone size were taken over from that table, and D and trimming were inferred from the DNA. The sample carries 180,000 or so clones, over 65% recorded once. Seattle cases were enrolled at active infection and followed longitudinally.

V gene TRBV6-6 combines with J gene TRBJ2-3, with 9 bases aligning to TRBD2. The clonotype was recovered from a person aged 70 to 79 with COVID-19, enrolled during active disease. Sequencing input: peripheral blood. For the CDR3, the DNA is TGTGCCAGCAGGCGAAAGGGCTACAGACTAGCGGTAACTAGCACAGATACGCAGTATTTT. It yields the protein CASRRKGYRLAVTSTDTQYF.